These 27 T cell receptor beta chains were sequenced from one sample in a study of blood T cell repertoires in COVID-19. TCRdb's copy holds only in-frame clones and misses some; the assay was immunoSEQ multiplex PCR. The sample has 330,000 or so clones, about 87% seen once; the top ten hold more than 7.5%. What was sequenced was peripheral blood. All receptors derive from a man aged 25 to 40 with COVID-19, enrolled during active disease.

This chain links TRBV7-2 with TRBJ1-6; perhaps TRBD1 as D (5 bases). The V end lost 5 bases, the J end lost 9 bases, and 17 bases lay between the germline ends. The CDR3 contains 15 residues. Germline CDR1 and CDR2: SGHTA and FQGNSA. The CDR3 coding sequence is TGTGCCAGCAGCCCTGGGGGGGGGAGAAGTTCACCCCTCCACTTT. This translates into CASSPGGGRSSPLHF.

V gene TRBV4-1 combines with J gene TRBJ2-7; TRBD2 might be the D (5 bases). This CDR3 is 17 amino acids long. Germline-derived CDR1 and CDR2 are MGHRA and YSYEKL. Trimming cost V 0 bases and J 4 bases, with 19 bases left between them. The CDR3 sequence: CASSQETQTDGVYEQYF. The CDR3 DNA sequence: TGCGCCAGCAGCCAAGAGACCCAGACTGACGGGGTATACGAGCAGTACTTC.

The rearrangement uses TRBV6-2 or TRBV6-3 and TRBJ2-7; TRBD2 agrees at 10 bases. The CDR3 is 15 residues long. Germline V lookup: CDR1 MNHEY, CDR2 SVGEGT. V shed 2 bases and J 3 bases; nucleotides not matched to a gene: 4. The DNA for the CDR3 is TGTGCCAGCAGTTACCTCGCTAGCGGGAGCTACGAGCAGTACTTC. Translating gives CASSYLASGSYEQYF.

The chain combines TRBV29-1 with TRBJ2-1; 10 positions agree with TRBD2. The CDR3 consists of 14 residues. The V gene end was trimmed by 7 bases and the J gene end by 0 bases; junction bases not matched to a gene: 3. Germline V gene sequence: CDR1 SQVTM, CDR2 ANQGSEA. The CDR3 is CSARLAGSYNEQFF. For the CDR3, the DNA is TGCAGCGCCCGACTAGCGGGCTCCTACAATGAGCAGTTCTTC.

DNA of the CDR3: TGTGCCAGCAGTTACACAGGGCCCACTGAAGCTTTCTTT. As protein: CASSYTGPTEAFF. The chain is built from TRBV6-2 or TRBV6-3 and TRBJ1-1; possibly TRBD1 for D (6 bases). The CDR3 length is 13 residues. V was shortened by 2 bases and J by 4 bases, with 8 bases between the two germline ends. In germline, CDR1 is MNHEY, CDR2 SVGEGT.

V usage is TRBV30 and J usage is TRBJ1-1, with D maybe TRBD1 (6 bases). Per the germline V gene, CDR1 is GTSNPN and CDR2 is SVGIG (reference sequence). The CDR3 is made up of 13 amino acids. V gave up 6 bases and J gave up 1 base, with 12 bases separating them. The CDR3, as DNA: TGTGCCTGCGGGACATTACCGAACACTGAAGCTTTCTTT. Its protein product is CACGTLPNTEAFF.

The gene calls are TRBV18 and TRBJ1-4, with D tentatively TRBD1 (6 bases). The germline V gene has CDR1 KGHSH and CDR2 LQKENI. The CDR3 is 18 residues long. The germline V and J ends were trimmed by 3 bases and 0 bases, with 17 bases remaining between them. The CDR3 DNA reads as TGTGCCAGCTCACCTTCCGAGACAGGCCTTGCAACTAATGAAAAACTGTTTTTT. Its translation: CASSPSETGLATNEKLFF.

The rearrangement joins TRBV6-5 to TRBJ1-1; TRBD1 aligns across 7 bases. Germline CDR1 and CDR2: MNHEY and SVGAGI. Trimming took 5 bases from V and 0 from J; bases not matched to a gene: 3. The CDR3 has 14 residues. The CDR3 DNA sequence: TGTGCCAGCAGTCCCCAGGGGGTGAACACTGAAGCTTTCTTT. Amino acids: CASSPQGVNTEAFF.

J is TRBJ2-2 and V is TRBV21-1; the DNA was not used to check the table's D call, TRBD1. TRBV21-1 is listed as a pseudogene. This CDR3 has 16 residues. The CDR3 nucleotides read TGTGCCAGCAGCAAAGCGGGAACAGGGAAGGCCGGGGAGCTGTTTTTT. Protein sequence: CASSKAGTGKAGELFF.

The chain joins TRBV28 to TRBJ2-1, with 10 nucleotides matching TRBD1. After removal of 3 bases from V and 13 bases from J, the junction contained 6 bases not matched to a gene. Germline CDR1 MDHEN, CDR2 SYDVKM. The CDR3 has 13 amino acids. The CDR3 DNA is TGTGCCAGCAGTTTCCCCGGGACAGGGGTTCAGTTCTTC. Translating gives CASSFPGTGVQFF.

The V and J genes are TRBV5-8 and TRBJ2-7; 10 nucleotides align to TRBD1. The CDR3 spans 15 residues. Germline loops: CDR1 SGHTS, CDR2 YDEGEE. The ends lost 1 base at V and 9 bases at J; junction bases unmatched: 10. The CDR3 sequence is CASSLLGQGFFGQYF. The CDR3 DNA is TGTGCCAGCAGCTTGTTGGGACAGGGGTTTTTTGGGCAGTACTTC.

This clone was seen a few times. This chain links TRBV3-1 (or the pseudogene TRBV3-2) with TRBJ2-7; D possibly corresponds to TRBD2 (5 bases). CDR3 length equals 14 residues. Per germline, CDR1 LGHDT and CDR2 YNNKEL (reference sequence). V lost 4 bases to trimming and J lost 0 bases, with 10 bases between them. As DNA, the CDR3 is TGTGCCAGCAGCCCACGGACTGTCTCCTACGAGCAGTACTTC. Translation: CASSPRTVSYEQYF.

The V and J genes are TRBV20-1 and TRBJ1-2; 7 bases align to TRBD1. The CDR3 runs 12 residues. V trimming: 3 bases; J trimming: 9 bases; junction bases outside the gene matches: 7. CDR1 is DFQATT and CDR2 is SNEGSKA in the germline V gene (reference sequence). Here the CDR3 reads CSASREGASYTF. CDR3 sequence (DNA): TGCAGTGCTAGTCGGGAGGGGGCAAGCTACACCTTC.

V gene TRBV7-2 combines with J gene TRBJ2-7, with 7 positions matching TRBD1. The CDR3 length is 14 residues. Germline V CDR1 and CDR2: SGHTA, FQGNSA. Losses at the gene ends were 1 base for V and 2 bases for J; bases not matched to a gene: 2. The CDR3 loop reads CASSLDRGPYEQYF. CDR3 bases: TGTGCCAGCAGCTTAGACAGGGGCCCCTACGAGCAGTACTTC.

The chain uses TRBV18 and TRBJ2-7; D perhaps matches TRBD2 (5 bases). V shed 3 bases and J shed 3 bases, with 9 bases lying between them. The germline V gene encodes CDR1 KGHSH and CDR2 LQKENI. This CDR3 comprises 13 residues. Here the CDR3 DNA reads TGTGCCAGCTCACCGGGGAGAAGCTACGAGCAGTACTTC. Translation: CASSPGRSYEQYF.

This chain uses TRBV5-4 with TRBJ2-1; D gene unclear. Trimming shortened V by 2 bases and J by 10 bases, and 16 bases separated the two germline ends. This CDR3 contains 14 residues. Germline CDR1 and CDR2: SGHNT and YYREEE (reference sequence). CDR3 sequence: CASSFSSTRREQFF. For the CDR3, the DNA is TGTGCCAGCAGCTTTAGTTCGACGCGGCGGGAGCAGTTCTTC.

The chain uses TRBV5-1 and TRBJ2-3; possible D gene TRBD2, 7 bases. The CDR3 is 15 amino acids. Looked up from germline, CDR1 is SGHRS and CDR2 is YFSETQ. V was clipped by 10 bases and J by 4 bases, with 22 bases between them. CDR3 bases: TGCGCCTCCGCCGTAGGCGGGGGCCGCGCAGATACGCAGTATTTT. It translates to CASAVGGGRADTQYF.

The V gene is TRBV24-1, the J gene TRBJ2-3; TRBD1 matches at 7 bases. The CDR3 contains 14 residues. Germline V CDR1 and CDR2: KGHDR, SFDVKD. The J segment lost 1 base and the V segment lost 8 bases, leaving 5 bases of the junction unmatched. The CDR3 sequence is CATKSGTGTDTQYF. CDR3 DNA: TGTGCCACCAAATCCGGGACAGGCACAGATACGCAGTATTTT.

This chain links TRBV6-6 with TRBJ1-2; tentative D call: TRBD1 (6 bases). Germline V gene data show CDR1 as MNHNY and CDR2 as SVGAGI (reference sequence). The CDR3 runs to 15 residues. The germline V and J ends were trimmed by 6 bases and 1 base, with 15 bases remaining between them. The CDR3 spells CASRTKTGSNYGYTF. CDR3 coding DNA: TGTGCCAGCAGAACCAAGACAGGCAGTAACTATGGCTACACCTTC.

The V and J genes are TRBV3-1 (or the pseudogene TRBV3-2) and TRBJ2-7, with TRBD2 matching over 8 bases. The CDR3 is made up of 14 amino acids. Looked up from germline, CDR1 is LGHDT and CDR2 is YNNKEL (reference sequence). Germline trimming cut 9 bases from V and 0 bases from J; bases unmatched to any gene: 7. This chain's CDR3 is CASSVSGSSYEQYF. The CDR3 coding sequence is TGTGCCAGTTCTGTAAGCGGGAGCTCCTACGAGCAGTACTTC.

This chain links TRBV3-1 (or the pseudogene TRBV3-2) with TRBJ1-1; possibly TRBD1 for D (5 bases). Germline V CDR1 and CDR2: LGHDT, YNNKEL (reference sequence). The CDR3 length is 14 residues. The V end lost 0 bases, the J end lost 4 bases, and 9 bases lay between the germline ends. As DNA, the CDR3 is TGTGCCAGCAGCCAAGATGGGGGGATCACTGAAGCTTTCTTT. Its translation is CASSQDGGITEAFF.

The J gene is TRBJ2-7, the V gene TRBV6-5; TRBD1 aligns across 10 bases. The junction had 7 bases not matched to a gene; V was cut back by 6 bases and J by 2 bases. The CDR3 is 15 residues long. CDR1 is MNHEY and CDR2 is SVGAGI in the germline V gene. The CDR3 sequence is CASSPLGQGTYEQYF. In nucleotides, the CDR3 is TGTGCCAGCAGCCCCTTGGGACAGGGGACCTACGAGCAGTACTTC.

The chain has TRBV29-1 and TRBJ2-1; 7 bases are shared with TRBD1. This CDR3 comprises 14 residues. Per germline, CDR1 SQVTM and CDR2 ANQGSEA. V shed 7 bases and J 8 bases; nucleotides not matched to a gene: 14. CDR3 protein: CSAESRGIKDEQFF. The CDR3 nucleotides are TGCAGCGCCGAAAGCAGGGGGATCAAGGATGAGCAGTTCTTC.

V is TRBV12-5 and J is TRBJ2-7, with 10 bases lining up with TRBD1. The CDR3 consists of 23 residues. The trim removed 1 base at V and 2 bases at J, leaving 26 bases unmatched. Germline V gene sequence: CDR1 LGHNT, CDR2 FRNRAP. The CDR3 region has the DNA TGTGCTAGTGGTTTGGCACCGGTACCGCTAGTGGACAGGGGGAGAGGTGTCACCTACGAGCAGTACTTC. It is translated as CASGLAPVPLVDRGRGVTYEQYF.

The CDR3: CATSRASGANTGELFF. CDR3 nucleotides: TGTGCCACCAGCAGGGCTAGCGGGGCAAACACCGGGGAGCTGTTTTTT. This chain uses TRBV15 with TRBJ2-2; 9 nucleotides align to TRBD2. Trimming at V came to 3 bases and at J to 2 bases, leaving 4 bases not matched to a gene. This CDR3 comprises 16 residues. Germline V gene data show CDR1 as LNHNV and CDR2 as YYDKDF (reference sequence).

This chain joins TRBV7-2 and TRBJ2-1; 7 nucleotides agree with TRBD2. CDR3 length equals 16 residues. Per germline, CDR1 SGHTA and CDR2 FQGNSA. Trimming took 5 bases from V and 5 from J; bases not matched to a gene: 12. CDR3 bases: TGTGCCAGCAGCCCCCTCTGGGGGAGGGCCCACAATGAGCAGTTCTTC. This sequence encodes CASSPLWGRAHNEQFF.

The rearrangement joins TRBV18 to TRBJ2-5, with 9 bases matching TRBD2. Germline V gene data show CDR1 as KGHSH and CDR2 as LQKENI. V lost 3 bases, J lost 0 bases, and 2 bases stayed unmatched. The CDR3 consists of 15 residues. DNA for the CDR3: TGTGCCAGCTCACCTAGCGGGGGCCACCAAGAGACCCAGTACTTC. This codes for CASSPSGGHQETQYF.